The 21 T cell receptor beta chains below all came from one sample that was sequenced in a study of shared clonotypes between healthy human individuals. Measured with immunoSEQ multiplex PCR; TCRdb has only the in-frame clones, and not every one. The repertoire holds about 1.4 million clones, with approximately 97% as singletons. The sample was naive CD4+ T cells sorted from blood. The sample's subset: CD45RA+ positively selected. These TCRs come from a man aged 25 to 40 in good health.

This clone was detected only once. V usage is TRBV27 and J usage is TRBJ2-1, with TRBD2 matching 10 bases. Trimming took 8 bases from V and 4 from J; bases not matched to a gene: 8. CDR1 is MNHEY, CDR2 SMNVEV, per germline (reference sequence). The CDR3 is 15 amino acids. The CDR3 reads CASREGTSEYNEQFF. Written as DNA, the CDR3 is TGTGCCAGCCGAGAAGGGACTAGCGAGTACAATGAGCAGTTCTTC.

V usage is TRBV27 and J usage is TRBJ1-2; no clear D. Germline V lookup: CDR1 MNHEY, CDR2 SMNVEV (reference sequence). The V and J ends lost 2 bases and 2 bases respectively, with 15 bases between them. The CDR3 covers 16 residues. CDR3 coding DNA: TGTGCCAGCAGTTTAACCGCATTGGGTCCCAACTATGGCTACACCTTC. Translating it yields CASSLTALGPNYGYTF.

CDR3 region: CSVVGQRRLNNEQFF. The CDR3 DNA reads TGCAGCGTGGTTGGACAGAGGAGGTTGAACAATGAGCAGTTCTTC. The chain recombines TRBV29-1 with TRBJ2-1; perhaps TRBD1 as D (6 bases). The V gene's germline CDR1 is SQVTM and CDR2 ANQGSEA. This CDR3 is built from 15 residues. V lost 6 bases to trimming and J lost 5 bases, with 20 bases between them.

The J gene is TRBJ1-1, the V gene TRBV5-1; no firm D call. The CDR3 runs to 17 residues. Trimming took 0 bases from V and 2 from J, leaving 17 bases between them. Germline V gene data show CDR1 as SGHRS and CDR2 as YFSETQ. CDR3 coding DNA: TGCGCCAGCAGCTTGGCCACTCCTACAGCGTCAAACACTGAAGCTTTCTTT. Its translation is CASSLATPTASNTEAFF.

V usage is TRBV5-1 and J usage is TRBJ2-5, with a possible D match to TRBD1 (6 bases). Trimming took off 5 bases at V and 5 bases at J, with 19 bases between the two ends. Germline CDR1 is SGHRS and CDR2 is YFSETQ. This CDR3 is built from 15 residues. Here the CDR3 reads CASSIGPGALETQYF. CDR3 nucleotides: TGCGCCAGCAGTATCGGGCCAGGGGCGTTGGAGACCCAGTACTTC.

The chain has TRBV28 and TRBJ1-3; D unresolved. The CDR3 length is 12 residues. Germline lookup yields CDR1 MDHEN and CDR2 SYDVKM. Trimming removed 7 bases from V and 2 bases from J, with 6 bases in between. CDR3 nucleotides: TGTGCCAGCATAGGTGCTGGAAACACCATATATTTT. Protein sequence: CASIGAGNTIYF.

This clone appeared once. The chain employs TRBV6-1 and TRBJ1-1, with TRBD1 identical over 10 bases. The junction had 4 bases not matched to a gene; V was cut back by 6 bases and J by 3 bases. Per the germline V gene, CDR1 is MNHNS and CDR2 is SASEGT. The CDR3 is 14 residues long. In DNA form, the CDR3 reads TGTGCCAGCAGGACCGGGACAGGGGACACTGAAGCTTTCTTT. It specifies CASRTGTGDTEAFF.

V and J are TRBV5-1 and TRBJ2-1, with TRBD1 matching 9 bases. The CDR3 covers 14 residues. The trim removed 3 bases at V and 7 bases at J, leaving 5 bases unmatched. CDR1 SGHRS and CDR2 YFSETQ come from the germline V gene. The CDR3 nucleotides are TGCGCCAGCAGCTCGGGACAGGGAAAAAATGAGCAGTTCTTC. Its protein product is CASSSGQGKNEQFF. Full variable domain (missing parts from reference TRBV5-1 and TRBJ2-1): KAGVTQTPRYLIKTRGQQVTLSCSPISGHRSVSWYQQTPGQGLQFLFEYFSETQRNKGNFPGRFSGRQFSNSRSEMNVSTLELGDSALYLCASSSGQGKNEQFFGPGTRLTVL.

V and J are TRBV5-1 and TRBJ2-1; D gene ambiguous. This CDR3 is built from 12 residues. Between the trimmed V and J ends, which lost 4 bases and 9 bases, there was a span of 11 bases. Germline CDR1 reads SGHRS; CDR2 reads YFSETQ. This CDR3 reads CASSKDLVEQFF. In DNA, the CDR3 is TGCGCCAGCAGCAAAGATCTAGTTGAGCAGTTCTTC.

Comments on this clone: The sample contains more than one DNA sequence encoding this CDR3. The CDR3 spells CSAPEAFF. CDR3 DNA sequence: TGCAGTGCCCCCGAAGCTTTCTTT. The chain uses TRBV20-1 and TRBJ1-1; no definite D call. This CDR3 is built from 8 residues. The germline V gene encodes CDR1 DFQATT and CDR2 SNEGSKA (reference sequence). The V and J ends lost 6 bases and 8 bases respectively, with 4 bases between them.

The rearrangement uses TRBV5-1 and TRBJ2-7; either TRBD1 or TRBD2 may fit D (6 bases each). This CDR3 spans 16 amino acids. Germline V CDR1 and CDR2: SGHRS, YFSETQ. With 0 bases removed from V and 1 base from J, the gap between germline ends came to 14 bases. The CDR3 nucleotides are TGCGCCAGCAGCTTGGACCCAACGGGGGCGTCCTACGAGCAGTACTTC. Its translation: CASSLDPTGASYEQYF.

This sequence joins TRBV27 and TRBJ2-7, with 11 bases identical to TRBD1. This CDR3 is built from 14 residues. CDR1 MNHEY and CDR2 SMNVEV come from the germline V gene (reference sequence). V was clipped by 6 bases and J by 6 bases; unmatched bases: 7. The chain's CDR3 is CASRGRTGGPEQYF. In DNA form, the CDR3 reads TGTGCCAGCAGGGGTCGGACAGGGGGCCCCGAGCAGTACTTC.

The J gene is TRBJ2-7, the V gene TRBV7-5; the table gives TRBD1 as D, unverified against the DNA. TRBV7-5 counts as a pseudogene. The CDR3 is 17 amino acids. The CDR3 region is CVRSLAYRSRGSYEQYF. DNA of the CDR3: TGTGTCAGAAGCTTAGCCTACCGCTCCAGGGGATCCTACGAGCAGTACTTC.

Details on this clone: The identical CDR3 is also encoded by other nucleotide sequences in the sample. The J gene is TRBJ1-2, the V gene TRBV28; weak D call: TRBD1 (5 bases). The CDR3 spans 13 residues. The V end was cut by 1 base, the J end by 4 bases, with 7 bases between. The germline gives CDR1 MDHEN, CDR2 SYDVKM. CDR3 nucleotides: TGTGCCAGCAGTTTATCAGGGTCCTATGGCTACACCTTC. Amino acid sequence: CASSLSGSYGYTF.

V and J are TRBV28 and TRBJ1-4; D is unresolved. The V end was cut by 8 bases, the J end by 4 bases, with 11 bases between. The CDR3 covers 13 residues. Germline CDR1 and CDR2: MDHEN and SYDVKM. The CDR3 region is CASPRGDNEKLFF. In DNA, the CDR3 is TGTGCCAGCCCTCGGGGTGATAATGAAAAACTGTTTTTT.

This clone was detected once. The chain combines TRBV7-9 with TRBJ2-1; D remains unclear. Trimming took off 6 bases at V and 5 bases at J, with 2 bases between the two ends. This CDR3 contains 10 residues. Germline assignment: CDR1 SEHNR and CDR2 FQNEAQ (reference sequence). The CDR3 nucleotides are TGTGCCAGCAGTGACAATGAGCAGTTCTTC. The encoded protein is CASSDNEQFF.

This chain links TRBV14 with TRBJ2-7; TRBD2 agrees at 7 bases. Germline loops: CDR1 SGHDN, CDR2 FVKESK. This CDR3 spans 19 amino acids. V shed 1 base and J 1 base; nucleotides not matched to a gene: 16. CDR3 amino acids: CASSQAGASGRGRSYEQYF. DNA of the CDR3: TGTGCCAGCAGCCAAGCTGGGGCTAGCGGCAGAGGGAGGTCCTACGAGCAGTACTTC. The entire variable domain, with the rest obtained from reference TRBV14 and TRBJ2-7, is as follows: EAGVTQFPSHSVIEKGQTVTLRCDPISGHDNLYWYRRVMGKEIKFLLHFVKESKQDESGMPNNRFLAERTGGTYSTLKVQPAELEDSGVYFCASSQAGASGRGRSYEQYFGPGTRLTVT.

This clone came up once. The chain has TRBV28 and TRBJ2-2, with 12 bases that match TRBD1. V shed 6 bases and J 3 bases; nucleotides not matched to a gene: 5. This CDR3 has 16 amino acids. CDR1 is MDHEN and CDR2 is SYDVKM in the germline V gene. As DNA, the CDR3 is TGTGCCAGCAGGGGGGACAGGGGGCGACACACCGGGGAGCTGTTTTTT. Translation gives CASRGDRGRHTGELFF.

The rearrangement uses TRBV12-5 and TRBJ2-7; a possible D gene is TRBD1 (5 bases). This CDR3 contains 14 residues. V was cut by 5 bases and J by 2 bases, with 13 bases left in between. The germline CDR1 and CDR2 sequences are LGHNT and FRNRAP. The CDR3, as DNA: TGTGCTAGTGGTCTTGCAGGGTTTCCCTACGAGCAGTACTTC. Its protein product is CASGLAGFPYEQYF.

This rearrangement joins TRBV9 to TRBJ2-5; TRBD2 matches at 11 bases. V lost 0 bases to trimming and J lost 2 bases; unmatched junction nucleotides: 6. Germline V CDR1 and CDR2: SGDLS, YYNGEE. This CDR3 has 17 residues. This chain's CDR3 is CASSVGGASGGQETQYF. CDR3 nucleotides: TGTGCCAGCAGCGTAGGTGGGGCTAGCGGGGGGCAAGAGACCCAGTACTTC.

This rearrangement joins TRBV4-2 to TRBJ1-4, with TRBD1 as a possible D gene (5 bases). The CDR3 is 16 residues long. V was trimmed by 1 base and J by 8 bases, leaving 17 bases between them. Germline V gene data show CDR1 as LGHNA and CDR2 as YNFKEQ. CDR3 residues: CASSQVRAGPGEKLFF. The CDR3 DNA reads as TGTGCCAGCAGCCAAGTTAGGGCAGGGCCTGGGGAAAAACTGTTTTTT.